The 24 T cell receptor beta chains presented below share a single source sample, sequenced in a study of cytomegalovirus exposure and HLA in healthy donors. Primers: 60 Vbeta forward and 13 Jbeta reverse. Profiling relied on immunoSEQ multiplex PCR, and the TCRdb table lists in-frame clones only, not all of them. The sample holds 130,000 to 150,000 clones; roughly 70% are singletons and the top ten take roughly 4.5%. The sequenced material came from PBMCs. These receptors were obtained from a man younger than 30 in good health and CMV-seropositive.

The chain combines TRBV11-1 with TRBJ2-7, with D possibly TRBD2 on 6 matching bases. Germline V CDR1 and CDR2: SGHAT, FQDESV (reference sequence). The CDR3 is 13 residues long. Trimming took off 6 bases at V and 0 bases at J, with 9 bases between the two ends. The CDR3: CASSRLVSYEQYF. CDR3 bases: TGTGCCAGCAGTCGACTAGTCTCCTACGAGCAGTACTTC.

This chain connects TRBV5-1 to TRBJ2-1, with D possibly being TRBD2 (6 bases). The CDR3 has 14 residues. In germline, CDR1 is SGHRS, CDR2 YFSETQ. Trimming shortened V by 4 bases and J by 5 bases, and 13 bases separated the two germline ends. This CDR3 is CASSGGLADNEQFF. For the CDR3, the DNA is TGCGCCAGCAGCGGGGGACTGGCTGACAATGAGCAGTTCTTC.

The chain couples TRBV14 to TRBJ2-7; possible D gene TRBD1, 5 bases. The length of the CDR3 is 14 residues. Trimming pared 4 bases from V and 3 bases from J, leaving 13 bases between. CDR1 is SGHDN and CDR2 is FVKESK in the germline V gene. The CDR3 DNA sequence: TGTGCCAGCAGCCTCCAGGGATATTACTACGAGCAGTACTTC. It specifies CASSLQGYYYEQYF.

The genes are TRBV19 and TRBJ2-7, with a weak D call TRBD2 (6 bases). The ends were cut back, 3 bases at V and 3 bases at J, with 9 bases in the middle. The CDR3 consists of 13 residues. Germline V gene lookup returns CDR1 LNHDA and CDR2 SQIVND (reference sequence). Here the CDR3 reads CASSIGGFYEQYF. Written as DNA, the CDR3 is TGTGCCAGTAGTATTGGGGGGTTCTACGAGCAGTACTTC.

The chain recombines TRBV2 with TRBJ2-2; 7 bases align to TRBD1. The V gene end was trimmed by 6 bases and the J gene end by 6 bases; junction bases not matched to a gene: 7. The CDR3 spans 14 residues. Germline CDR1 and CDR2: SNHLY and FYNNEI. As DNA, the CDR3 is TGTGCCAGCAGACGAACAGGGGATGCCGGGGAGCTGTTTTTT. Its translation is CASRRTGDAGELFF.

The chain couples TRBV18 to TRBJ2-7; maybe TRBD2 (7 bases). V was cut by 0 bases and J by 2 bases, with 17 bases left in between. This CDR3 is built from 17 residues. Germline V gene data show CDR1 as KGHSH and CDR2 as LQKENI. The CDR3 coding sequence is TGTGCCAGCTCACCACCGCGGGGGCAGGGAGGTACCTACGAGCAGTACTTC. Translating gives CASSPPRGQGGTYEQYF.

The chain couples TRBV5-1 to TRBJ1-1, with D tentatively TRBD1 (6 bases). Per the germline V gene, CDR1 is SGHRS and CDR2 is YFSETQ. V was trimmed by 4 bases and J by 1 base, leaving 14 bases between them. This CDR3 comprises 15 residues. The CDR3 DNA reads TGCGCCAGCAGCAAGACAGGCCCTAGGAACACTGAAGCTTTCTTT. This codes for CASSKTGPRNTEAFF.

This clone was counted only a few times. The CDR3 sequence is CASSPRRAAGELFF. In nucleotides, the CDR3 is TGTGCCAGCAGCCCCCGGAGGGCTGCCGGGGAGCTGTTTTTT. The gene calls are TRBV9 and TRBJ2-2; D possibly corresponds to TRBD2 (6 bases). V lost 4 bases and J 6 bases, leaving 13 bases between the germline ends. The CDR3 extends over 14 amino acids. Germline CDR1 SGDLS, CDR2 YYNGEE.

The genes are TRBV7-9 and TRBJ2-7; D may be TRBD2 (6 bases). The germline V and J ends were trimmed by 3 bases and 3 bases, with 15 bases remaining between them. CDR1 is SEHNR, CDR2 FQNEAQ, per germline (reference sequence). The CDR3 contains 15 residues. The CDR3 DNA follows: TGTGCCAGCAGCTTTGCAGGGACTCCAAGCTACGAGCAGTACTTC. This sequence encodes CASSFAGTPSYEQYF.

The V call is TRBV2, the J call TRBJ2-2; possible D gene TRBD2, 5 bases. The V gene's germline CDR1 is SNHLY and CDR2 FYNNEI. V lost 0 bases to trimming and J lost 0 bases, with 8 bases between them. The CDR3 spans 16 residues. The CDR3 bases are TGTGCCAGCAGTGAAGCGAGCGGACCGAACACCGGGGAGCTGTTTTTT. Translation: CASSEASGPNTGELFF.

The chain has TRBV4-1 and TRBJ1-5; TRBD1 agrees at 8 bases. Germline trimming cut 4 bases from V and 4 bases from J; bases unmatched to any gene: 6. Germline CDR1 reads MGHRA; CDR2 reads YSYEKL. The CDR3 sequence is 15 residues long. CDR3 bases: TGCGCCAGCAGCCCCCCGGACAGGGAGAATCAGCCCCAGCATTTT. This gives the protein CASSPPDRENQPQHF.

The rearrangement joins TRBV5-1 to TRBJ2-3; tentatively, D is TRBD2 (6 bases). V lost 0 bases, J lost 1 base, and 9 bases lay in between. The V gene's germline CDR1 is SGHRS and CDR2 YFSETQ. The CDR3 totals 15 residues. The CDR3 reads CASSLVVAGTDTQYF. The CDR3 nucleotides are TGCGCCAGCAGCTTGGTGGTAGCGGGCACAGATACGCAGTATTTT.

This clone turned up a few times. The chain uses TRBV13 and TRBJ2-7, with 13 bases that match TRBD2. The CDR3 has 16 residues. The V gene end was trimmed by 3 bases and the J gene end by 1 base; junction bases not matched to a gene: 3. Germline-derived CDR1 and CDR2 are PRHDT and FYEKMQ (reference sequence). CDR3 protein: CASSFWTSGSSYEQYF. DNA for the CDR3: TGTGCCAGCAGCTTTTGGACTAGCGGGAGTTCCTACGAGCAGTACTTC. Full variable domain (outside the CDR3, taken from reference TRBV13 and TRBJ2-7): AAGVIQSPRHLIKEKRETATLKCYPIPRHDTVYWYQQGPGQDPQFLISFYEKMQSDKGSIPDRFSAQQFSDYHSELNMSSLELGDSALYFCASSFWTSGSSYEQYFGPGTRLTVT.

This clone was picked up one time. This chain links TRBV18 with TRBJ2-5, with no clear D. CDR1 and CDR2 (germline): KGHSH, LQKENI. Trimming took off 3 bases at V and 4 bases at J, with 15 bases between the two ends. The CDR3 has 15 amino acids. CDR3 in DNA: TGTGCCAGCTCACCCGAGCTTCAGGCTCGAGAGACCCAGTACTTC. Its protein is CASSPELQARETQYF.

This sequence joins TRBV5-1 and TRBJ2-4; weak D call: TRBD1 (7 bases). Trimming stripped 1 base from V and 5 bases from J, with 25 bases between. Per germline, CDR1 SGHRS and CDR2 YFSETQ. The CDR3 runs to 19 residues. The CDR3 DNA is TGCGCCAGCAGCTTGTATCCCAGGAGGGGGCGTACCAGCGAAAACATTCAGTACTTC. It specifies CASSLYPRRGRTSENIQYF.

The chain carries TRBV12-5 and TRBJ2-1, with TRBD1 matching 11 bases. Trimming at V came to 5 bases and at J to 6 bases, leaving 12 bases not matched to a gene. Germline V gene data show CDR1 as LGHNT and CDR2 as FRNRAP. There are 17 residues in the CDR3. CDR3 protein: CASGLRPGQGVINEQFF. Written as DNA, the CDR3 is TGTGCTAGTGGTCTCCGTCCGGGACAGGGGGTTATCAATGAGCAGTTCTTC.

This sequence joins TRBV11-3 and TRBJ2-1; D perhaps matches TRBD1 (6 bases). CDR3 length: 11 residues. The germline gives CDR1 SGHNT, CDR2 YENEEA. Trimming took 8 bases from V and 9 from J, leaving 11 bases between them. The CDR3 sequence: CASGGRGEQFF. In DNA, the CDR3 is TGTGCCAGCGGGGGCCGCGGTGAGCAGTTCTTC.

This chain links TRBV11-2 with TRBJ1-2; D gene ambiguous. Deletions cut 5 bases from V and 2 bases from J, with 9 bases between. Germline-derived CDR1 and CDR2 are SGHAT and FQNNGV. This CDR3 is built from 13 residues. CDR3 amino acids: CASSATSNYGYTF. The CDR3 bases are TGTGCCAGCAGCGCCACATCAAACTATGGCTACACCTTC.

This sequence joins TRBV28 and TRBJ1-4; 9 nucleotides align to TRBD1. Germline CDR1 MDHEN, CDR2 SYDVKM. The CDR3 is 16 residues long. With 5 bases clipped from V and 10 bases from J, the junction kept 14 bases outside the gene matches. The CDR3 DNA reads as TGTGCCAGCAGTCCAACAGGGGGCCACCCCGGGGGAAAACTGTTTTTT. Translation: CASSPTGGHPGGKLFF.

This clone was detected once. The CDR3 loop reads CASTGGLYTGELFF. The DNA for the CDR3 is TGTGCCAGCACCGGGGGGCTATACACCGGGGAGCTGTTTTTT. The chain carries TRBV6-6 and TRBJ2-2, with D perhaps matching TRBD2 (7 bases). In germline, CDR1 is MNHNY, CDR2 SVGAGI (reference sequence). The CDR3 covers 14 residues. V shed 7 bases and J shed 3 bases, with 12 bases lying between them.

This clone was observed a handful of times. V usage is TRBV28 and J usage is TRBJ1-5; 8 nucleotides match TRBD1. After removal of 3 bases from V and 6 bases from J, the junction contained 4 bases not matched to a gene. Per germline, CDR1 MDHEN and CDR2 SYDVKM. CDR3 length equals 14 residues. For the CDR3, the DNA is TGTGCCAGCAGTTTGGGACAGGCAAGTCAGCCCCAGCATTTT. Translation: CASSLGQASQPQHF. Complete variable domain (other parts from reference TRBV28 and TRBJ1-5): DVKVTQSSRYLVKRTGEKVFLECVQDMDHENMFWYRQDPGLGLRLIYFSYDVKMKEKGDIPEGYSVSREKKERFSLILESASTNQTSMYLCASSLGQASQPQHFGDGTRLSIL.

This rearrangement joins TRBV9 to TRBJ2-2; D is perhaps TRBD2 (5 bases). V lost 3 bases, J lost 0 bases, and 9 bases lay in between. Germline V CDR1 and CDR2: SGDLS, YYNGEE. The CDR3 consists of 15 residues. Written as DNA, the CDR3 is TGTGCCAGCAGCGCTACCGGGACGAACACCGGGGAGCTGTTTTTT. This gives the protein CASSATGTNTGELFF.

The genes are TRBV2 and TRBJ2-6; 7 nucleotides line up with TRBD1. The ends lost 5 bases at V and 4 bases at J; junction bases unmatched: 5. The CDR3 length is 15 residues. Germline CDR1 SNHLY, CDR2 FYNNEI. In DNA form, the CDR3 reads TGTGCCAGCAGTTTGGGACAGCCAGGGGCCAACGTCCTGACTTTC. Protein sequence: CASSLGQPGANVLTF.

The genes are TRBV10-3 and TRBJ2-7; 8 nucleotides agree with TRBD2. In germline, CDR1 is ENHRY, CDR2 SYGVKD. Trimming removed 7 bases from V and 0 bases from J; junction bases left unmatched: 5. There are 14 residues in the CDR3. The CDR3 here is CAINPGGNSYEQYF. Written as DNA, the CDR3 is TGTGCCATCAACCCGGGAGGGAACTCCTACGAGCAGTACTTC.